The 22 T cell receptor beta chains presented below share a single source sample, sequenced in a study of brain T cells in children with intractable seizures. As for time point: blood from clinic visit 5 months post-surgery; TSC patient then seizure free. TCRdb keeps only in-frame clones here, not all; method: immunoSEQ multiplex PCR. The table lists about 340,000 clones, 93% of them singletons. The sequences come from peripheral blood, collected about 5 months after surgery. Every receptor here comes from a boy in the first two years of life with tuberous sclerosis and intractable seizures.

This chain links TRBV20-1 with TRBJ2-7; 7 nucleotides align to TRBD1. The length of the CDR3 is 13 residues. The germline V gene has CDR1 DFQATT and CDR2 SNEGSKA (reference sequence). The junction had 6 bases not matched to a gene; V was cut back by 3 bases and J by 4 bases. CDR3 bases: TGCAGTGCTAGTCCGGGACAGACTTACGAGCAGTACTTC. Encoded protein: CSASPGQTYEQYF.

The chain combines TRBV29-1 with TRBJ2-7, with D perhaps TRBD1 (6 bases). Per germline, CDR1 SQVTM and CDR2 ANQGSEA. V lost 7 bases to trimming and J lost 2 bases, with 15 bases between them. The CDR3 consists of 13 residues. The CDR3 DNA follows: TGCAGCGCCACCACAGGGTTTCCCTACGAGCAGTACTTC. This sequence encodes CSATTGFPYEQYF.

Only one count was recorded for this clone. V is TRBV3-1 (or the pseudogene TRBV3-2) and J is TRBJ1-4, with 9 bases matching TRBD1. The CDR3 sequence is 15 residues long. Germline values: CDR1 LGHDT, CDR2 YNNKEL (reference sequence). V trimming: 0 bases; J trimming: 8 bases; junction bases outside the gene matches: 4. This chain's CDR3 is CASSQEHRGHEKLFF. Written as DNA, the CDR3 is TGTGCCAGCAGCCAAGAACACAGGGGGCACGAAAAACTGTTTTTT.

The V call is TRBV15, the J call TRBJ2-7; 7 nucleotides line up with TRBD2. The CDR3 loop spans 15 amino acids. Germline CDR1 LNHNV, CDR2 YYDKDF (reference sequence). Trimming cost V 1 base and J 2 bases; bases outside gene matches: 5. The CDR3 here is CATSRGSGEAYEQYF. The DNA for the CDR3 is TGTGCCACCAGCAGAGGGAGCGGGGAAGCCTACGAGCAGTACTTC.

V usage is TRBV27 and J usage is TRBJ1-1; TRBD1 might be the D (5 bases). Per germline, CDR1 MNHEY and CDR2 SMNVEV (reference sequence). The CDR3 runs 14 residues. The V end was cut by 7 bases, the J end by 1 base, with 13 bases between. CDR3 coding DNA: TGTGCCAGCACCTCCGACAGATCGAACACTGAAGCTTTCTTT. Translating gives CASTSDRSNTEAFF.

In this sample, this clone turned up once. The gene calls are TRBV7-9 and TRBJ2-1; 11 bases match TRBD1. Trimming took 4 bases from V and 0 from J; bases not matched to a gene: 5. From germline, CDR1 is SEHNR and CDR2 FQNEAQ (reference sequence). There are 17 residues in the CDR3. The CDR3 spells CASSWMGQGGSYNEQFF. The DNA of the CDR3 is TGTGCCAGCAGCTGGATGGGACAGGGGGGCTCCTACAATGAGCAGTTCTTC.

The V call is TRBV5-6, the J call TRBJ1-6, with 10 bases lining up with TRBD1. The V gene end was trimmed by 5 bases and the J gene end by 10 bases; junction bases not matched to a gene: 9. This CDR3 comprises 15 residues. Germline V gene lookup returns CDR1 SGHDT and CDR2 YYEEEE. The CDR3, as DNA: TGTGCCAGCAGAAAGCGGGACAGGGGATTATCACCCCTCCACTTT. Translating it yields CASRKRDRGLSPLHF.

The table lists this clone with a count of one. This rearrangement joins TRBV6-5 to TRBJ2-7; D unclear. The germline CDR1 and CDR2 sequences are MNHEY and SVGAGI. The ends were cut back, 4 bases at V and 1 base at J, with 8 bases in the middle. The CDR3 is made up of 13 amino acids. The CDR3 loop reads CASSSSPSYEQYF. CDR3 nucleotides: TGTGCCAGCAGTTCGTCCCCGTCCTACGAGCAGTACTTC.

The chain combines TRBV6-5 with TRBJ1-4; TRBD1 is a possible D gene (5 bases). The CDR3 loop spans 16 amino acids. Germline V CDR1 and CDR2: MNHEY, SVGAGI. V was cut by 2 bases and J by 5 bases, with 15 bases left in between. CDR3 region: CASSYLLGTENEKLFF. CDR3 DNA: TGTGCCAGCAGTTACCTCCTGGGGACGGAAAATGAAAAACTGTTTTTT.

This chain links TRBV19 with TRBJ2-3; 7 nucleotides line up with TRBD2. The CDR3 has 17 residues. With V trimmed by 0 bases and J by 4 bases, 10 bases remained unmatched. The germline V gene encodes CDR1 LNHDA and CDR2 SQIVND (reference sequence). The CDR3: CASSIDFWEGNADTQYF. CDR3 DNA: TGTGCCAGTAGTATAGATTTTTGGGAGGGGAACGCAGATACGCAGTATTTT.

J is TRBJ1-3 and V is TRBV6-5, with D perhaps TRBD1 (6 bases). Germline V gene data show CDR1 as MNHEY and CDR2 as SVGAGI. The V gene lost 6 bases and the J gene lost 0 bases, with 12 bases spanning the gap. This CDR3 contains 15 residues. The CDR3, as DNA: TGTGCCAGCAGCCCGGGACAATTCTCTGGAAACACCATATATTTT. Protein product: CASSPGQFSGNTIYF.

This clone was recorded once. V is TRBV27 and J is TRBJ2-3; TRBD2 matches 15 bases. CDR1 and CDR2 from the germline V gene are MNHEY and SMNVEV (reference sequence). V lost 5 bases and J lost 4; bases outside the gene matches: 10. The CDR3 is 18 residues long. CDR3: CASSPRGLAGGGADTQYF. DNA of the CDR3: TGTGCCAGCAGTCCCAGGGGACTAGCGGGAGGCGGCGCAGATACGCAGTATTTT.

In this sample, this clone turned up many times. The chain has TRBV20-1 and TRBJ1-1; 8 bases are a match to TRBD1. Germline V gene sequence: CDR1 DFQATT, CDR2 SNEGSKA (reference sequence). CDR3 length: 13 residues. V shed 5 bases and J 3 bases; nucleotides not matched to a gene: 5. The CDR3 loop is CSAGGQGYTEAFF. DNA for the CDR3: TGCAGTGCTGGTGGACAGGGTTACACTGAAGCTTTCTTT.

The chain joins TRBV6-5 to TRBJ2-7; D tentatively reads TRBD1 or TRBD2 (5 bases each). The CDR3 extends over 13 amino acids. Trimming removed 7 bases at V and 7 bases at J, with 17 bases between. Per the germline V gene, CDR1 is MNHEY and CDR2 is SVGAGI. The CDR3 loop reads CASNLRGAREQYF. The CDR3 DNA reads as TGTGCCAGCAACCTGAGGGGCGCCAGAGAGCAGTACTTC.

The chain combines TRBV6-5 with TRBJ2-7; tentative D call: TRBD2 (6 bases). Per the germline V gene, CDR1 is MNHEY and CDR2 is SVGAGI. V dropped 6 bases and J dropped 3 bases, with 9 bases sitting between them. The CDR3 covers 12 residues. The DNA of the CDR3 is TGTGCCAGCAGGGAGGGCCGCTACGAGCAGTACTTC. Amino acid sequence: CASREGRYEQYF.

This chain joins TRBV12-3 or TRBV12-4 and TRBJ2-7; D remains ambiguous. The CDR3 sequence is 12 residues long. Trimming removed 4 bases from V and 3 bases from J, with 7 bases in between. CDR3 DNA sequence: TGTGCCAGCAGTTCTGATAACTACGAGCAGTACTTC. This encodes CASSSDNYEQYF.

The genes are TRBV7-2 and TRBJ2-1; TRBD2 agrees at 12 bases. Looked up from germline, CDR1 is SGHTA and CDR2 is FQGNSA. This CDR3 region has 17 residues. Unmatched junction bases numbered 5, after V lost 5 bases and J lost 0 bases. The CDR3 spells CASSLASGGASYNEQFF. CDR3 bases: TGTGCCAGCAGCCTCGCTAGCGGGGGGGCCTCCTACAATGAGCAGTTCTTC.

The J gene is TRBJ1-2, the V gene TRBV4-1, with D uncertain. Trimming cost V 0 bases and J 4 bases, with 24 bases left between them. The V gene's germline CDR1 is MGHRA and CDR2 YSYEKL. The CDR3 length is 19 residues. CDR3 in DNA: TGCGCCAGCAGCCAAGAGCCAAGTACGGCCCCAAACACTCTCTATGGCTACACCTTC. Amino acids: CASSQEPSTAPNTLYGYTF.

The chain carries TRBV4-1 and TRBJ2-1; maybe TRBD2 (7 bases). The germline gives CDR1 MGHRA, CDR2 YSYEKL. Trimming shortened V by 4 bases and J by 8 bases, and 27 bases separated the two germline ends. This CDR3 comprises 18 residues. CDR3 loop: CASSPFIEEGGRSDEQFF. CDR3 DNA sequence: TGCGCCAGCAGCCCCTTTATCGAAGAGGGGGGGCGCAGCGATGAGCAGTTCTTC.

This chain uses TRBV11-3 with TRBJ1-4; no clear D gene. The CDR3 is 13 amino acids. Trimming cost V 1 base and J 4 bases, with 4 bases left between them. Germline values: CDR1 SGHNT, CDR2 YENEEA. The CDR3 sequence: CASSLGHNEKLFF. The CDR3 nucleotides read TGTGCCAGCAGCTTAGGACATAATGAAAAACTGTTTTTT.

The gene calls are TRBV11-3 and TRBJ1-1; 9 bases line up with TRBD1. Unmatched junction bases numbered 4, after V lost 1 base and J lost 4 bases. The CDR3 loop spans 15 amino acids. Per the germline V gene, CDR1 is SGHNT and CDR2 is YENEEA. The CDR3 DNA reads as TGTGCCAGCAGCTTAGTTGCGACAGGGGGCACTGAAGCTTTCTTT. As protein: CASSLVATGGTEAFF.

Points on this clone: Germline and junction disagree at one end, which may indicate a read error. The chain links TRBV30 to TRBJ1-1; no clear D. The germline gives CDR1 GTSNPN, CDR2 SVGIG (reference sequence). The CDR3 has 12 residues. The CDR3 DNA reads TGTGCGTGGAGACCTATGAACACTGAAGCTTTCTTT. The encoded protein is CAWRPMNTEAFF. Combining the CDR3 with reference TRBV30 and TRBJ1-1 gives the whole variable domain SQTIHQWPATLVQPVGSPLSLECTVEGTSNPNLYWYRQAAGRGLQLLFYSVGIGQISSEVPQNLSASRPQDRQFILSSKKLLLSDSGFYLCAWRPMNTEAFFGQGTRLTVV.